Detailed here is one TCR beta chain. TCRdb recomputed calls from the 5' RACE reads with MiXCR, one row per CDR3 protein. The sample has around 140,000 distinct CDR3 sequences; less than 8.5% are singletons. V trimming: 5 bases; J trimming: 6 bases; junction bases outside the gene matches: 19. CDR3 length: 17 residues. The germline V gene has CDR1 DFQATT and CDR2 SNEGSKA (reference sequence). The data were taken from a study of T cells after yellow fever vaccination. The rearrangement joins TRBV20-1 to TRBJ2-1, with 7 bases that match TRBD2. The sequence was collected from a man aged 30 to 45 who received the YFV17D yellow fever vaccine. The source was CD4+ T cells sorted from PBMCs, collected 10 days after the yellow fever booster vaccination. DNA for the CDR3: TGCAGTGCTCCTAGCCTTTTGGGCGGGAGTCCCTTCAATGAGCAGTTCTTC. Its translation is CSAPSLLGGSPFNEQFF.